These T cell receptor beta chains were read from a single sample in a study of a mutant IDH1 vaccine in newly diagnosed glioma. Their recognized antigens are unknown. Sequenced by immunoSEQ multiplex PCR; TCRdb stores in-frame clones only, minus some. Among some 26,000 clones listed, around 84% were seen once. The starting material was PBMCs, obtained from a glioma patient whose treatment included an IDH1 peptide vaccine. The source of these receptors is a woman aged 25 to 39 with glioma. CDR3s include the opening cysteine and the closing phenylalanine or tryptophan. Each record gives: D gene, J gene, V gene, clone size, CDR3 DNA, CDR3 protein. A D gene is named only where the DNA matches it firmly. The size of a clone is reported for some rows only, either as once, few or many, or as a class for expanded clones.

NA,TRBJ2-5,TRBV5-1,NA,TGCGCCAGCAGCAAAGGGCCAGCTGGCGCGGAGACCCAGTACTTC,CASSKGPAGAETQYF
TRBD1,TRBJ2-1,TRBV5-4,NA,TGTGCCAGCAGCTACAGGGGTGGGGGAAGAAATGAGCAGTTCTTC,CASSYRGGGRNEQFF
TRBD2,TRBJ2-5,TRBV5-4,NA,TGTGCCAGCAGCCCACGGGGGGGCTACGAGACCCAGTACTTC,CASSPRGGYETQYF
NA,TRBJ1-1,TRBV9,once,TGTGCCAGCAGTTCCGTGAACACTGAAGCTTTCTTT,CASSSVNTEAFF
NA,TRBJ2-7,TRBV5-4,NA,TGTGCCAGCACCATTGACAGGAACCCCTACGAGCAGTACTTC,CASTIDRNPYEQYF
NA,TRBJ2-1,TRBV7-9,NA,TGTGCCAGCAGTGGGGGACGAGAGCAGTTCTTC,CASSGGREQFF
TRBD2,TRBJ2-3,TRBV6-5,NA,TGTGCCAGCAGAAAGGGGACTAGCGGAACAGATACGCAGTATTTT,CASRKGTSGTDTQYF
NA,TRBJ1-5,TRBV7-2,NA,TGTGCCAGCAGCTTAGTAGGGGACTATCAGCCCCAGCATTTT,CASSLVGDYQPQHF
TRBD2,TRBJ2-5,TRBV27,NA,TGTGCCAGCAGTTTATCGTCGCCTAGCGGGGGGCCTTGGGAGACCCAGTACTTC,CASSLSSPSGGPWETQYF
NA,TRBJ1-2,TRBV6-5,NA,TGTGCCAGCAGTTGGCAAGGGGGATCGGATGGCTACACCTTC,CASSWQGGSDGYTF